These 5 T cell receptor beta chains came from one sample sequenced in a study of blood T cell repertoires in COVID-19. Method: immunoSEQ multiplex PCR; TCRdb's copy keeps in-frame clones and lacks some. The sample lists 230,000 or so clones; about nine tenths were seen once. Sequencing was performed on PBMCs or T cells enriched from blood (not recorded which). All receptors come from a woman aged 40 to 50 with acute COVID-19.

Here the CDR3 reads CASSPAANTGELFF. The CDR3 DNA is TGTGCCAGCAGTCCCGCGGCAAACACCGGGGAGCTGTTTTTT. The chain joins TRBV6-4 to TRBJ2-2; D gene unclear. Trimming took off 5 bases at V and 2 bases at J, with 9 bases between the two ends. The CDR3 loop spans 14 amino acids. Germline V gives CDR1 MRHNA, CDR2 SNTAGT.

As concerns this clone: The sample holds other DNA sequences that translate to the same CDR3. The V call is TRBV6-2 or TRBV6-3, the J call TRBJ1-1; the D gene is possibly TRBD1 (5 bases). Trimming pared 6 bases from V and 0 bases from J, leaving 14 bases between. The CDR3 runs to 15 residues. The germline CDR1 and CDR2 sequences are MNHEY and SVGEGT. DNA of the CDR3: TGTGCCAGCAGCCGGACGGGACTGATGAACACTGAAGCTTTCTTT. Amino acids: CASSRTGLMNTEAFF.

The rearrangement uses TRBV6-5 and TRBJ1-3, with 7 nucleotides matching TRBD1. The CDR3 length is 16 residues. Losses at the gene ends were 4 bases for V and 2 bases for J; bases not matched to a gene: 8. CDR1 is MNHEY and CDR2 is SVGAGI in the germline V gene. DNA for the CDR3: TGTGCCAGCAGTTCGACCGGTCAGGGGGCTGGAAACACCATATATTTT. Its translation is CASSSTGQGAGNTIYF.

The rearrangement links TRBV7-9 to TRBJ2-3; D is ambiguous. Trimming stripped 0 bases from V and 2 bases from J, with 12 bases between. This CDR3 contains 16 residues. Germline V gene sequence: CDR1 SEHNR, CDR2 FQNEAQ (reference sequence). CDR3 nucleotides: TGTGCCAGCAGCTTAGCGCGGATAGATGTCACAGATACGCAGTATTTT. It is translated as CASSLARIDVTDTQYF.

The chain combines TRBV11-2 with TRBJ1-1, with 11 bases identical to TRBD1. The CDR3 is 17 amino acids. J gave up 11 bases and V 4 bases, and 18 bases lay outside the gene matches. Per the germline V gene, CDR1 is SGHAT and CDR2 is FQNNGV. The DNA for the CDR3 is TGTGCCAGCAGCTCCCTGGGTTTTGGACAGGGGGCGCGGTTTGCTTTCTTT. Translating gives CASSSLGFGQGARFAFF.